This T cell receptor (beta chain) was documented in a study of blood T cell repertoires in COVID-19. Overall study context: COVID-19 samples from acute and convalescent phases originated in the United States, Italy and Spain.

The protocol was immunoSEQ multiplex PCR, while the TCRdb copy is restricted to in-frame clones and leaves out a portion. The sample holds 200,000 to 250,000 clones, about 85% seen once. The germline gives CDR1 SGHDT, CDR2 YYEEEE. Trimming took off 0 bases at V and 0 bases at J, with 6 bases between the two ends. The CDR3 spans 14 residues. This sequence originates from a woman aged 18-35 years who had recovered from COVID-19. The specimen sequenced was peripheral blood. The chain couples TRBV5-6 to TRBJ1-2; the D gene is possibly TRBD1 (5 bases). DNA for the CDR3: TGTGCCAGCAGCTTGGGACAGTCTAACTATGGCTACACCTTC. Protein sequence: CASSLGQSNYGYTF.